The source of this T cell receptor beta chain is a study of T cells after yellow fever vaccination. General study findings and limits: Booster sampling recovered most clones from primary vaccination (under 97% CD4, approximately 90% CD8). Though weaker, the secondary response peaked faster, on day 5 versus 15.

Points on this clonotype: Its antigen is not identified.

It was through 5'RACE template switching that TCR cDNA was made, with a universal primer site and UMIs added. From the 5' RACE reads, TCRdb called clonotypes with MiXCR, one entry per CDR3 protein. The data hold hundreds of thousands of distinct CDR3 sequences, with roughly 13% observed a single time. V gave up 5 bases and J gave up 6 bases; unmatched junction bases: 16. This CDR3 comprises 16 residues. Per germline, CDR1 SEHNR and CDR2 FQNEAQ (reference sequence). The TCR sequence derives from a young man who received the YFV17D yellow fever vaccine. Source: PBMCs, taken on the day of the yellow fever booster vaccination. The chain carries TRBV7-9 and TRBJ2-7, with 7 positions matching TRBD1. DNA of the CDR3: TGTGCCAGCAGCCAGGCGATCGGACAGGAATCTCCCGAGCAGTACTTC. Encoded protein: CASSQAIGQESPEQYF.